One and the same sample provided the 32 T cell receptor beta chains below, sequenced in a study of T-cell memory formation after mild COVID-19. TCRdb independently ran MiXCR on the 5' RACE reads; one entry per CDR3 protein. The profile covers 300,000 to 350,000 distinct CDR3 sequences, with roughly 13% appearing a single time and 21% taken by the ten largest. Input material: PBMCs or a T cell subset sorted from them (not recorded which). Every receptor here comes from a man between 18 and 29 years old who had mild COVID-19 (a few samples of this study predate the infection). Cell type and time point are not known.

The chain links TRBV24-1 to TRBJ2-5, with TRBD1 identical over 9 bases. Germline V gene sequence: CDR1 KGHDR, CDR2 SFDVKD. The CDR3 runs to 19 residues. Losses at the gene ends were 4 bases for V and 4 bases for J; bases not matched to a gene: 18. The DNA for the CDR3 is TGTGCCACCAGTGACACCCGAGGTGTAGGACAGGGGATGAGAGAGACCCAGTACTTC. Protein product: CATSDTRGVGQGMRETQYF.

The CDR3 region is CASIRSGANVLTF. In DNA, the CDR3 is TGTGCCAGCATTAGGAGTGGGGCCAACGTCCTGACTTTC. V is TRBV12-3 or TRBV12-4 and J is TRBJ2-6, with D uncertain. Trimming took off 7 bases at V and 3 bases at J, with 7 bases between the two ends. This CDR3 comprises 13 residues.

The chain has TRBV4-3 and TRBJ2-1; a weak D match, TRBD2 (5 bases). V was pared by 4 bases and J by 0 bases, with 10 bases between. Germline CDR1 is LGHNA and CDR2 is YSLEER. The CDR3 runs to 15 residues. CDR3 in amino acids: CASSRDYVSYNEQFF. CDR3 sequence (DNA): TGCGCCAGCAGCCGAGACTACGTCTCCTACAATGAGCAGTTCTTC.

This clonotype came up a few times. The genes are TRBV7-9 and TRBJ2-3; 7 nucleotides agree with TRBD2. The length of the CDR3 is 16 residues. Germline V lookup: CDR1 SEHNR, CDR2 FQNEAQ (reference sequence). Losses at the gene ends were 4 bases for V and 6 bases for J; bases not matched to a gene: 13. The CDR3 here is CASSSAASGLLDTQYF. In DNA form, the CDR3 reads TGTGCCAGCAGCTCGGCGGCTAGCGGACTGTTGGATACGCAGTATTTT.

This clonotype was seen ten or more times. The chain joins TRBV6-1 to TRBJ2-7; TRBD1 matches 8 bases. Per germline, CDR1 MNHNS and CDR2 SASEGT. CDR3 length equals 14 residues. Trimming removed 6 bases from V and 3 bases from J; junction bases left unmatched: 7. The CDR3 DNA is TGTGCCAGCAGGGAGGACAGGGCCCGCTACGAGCAGTACGTC. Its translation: CASREDRARYEQYV.

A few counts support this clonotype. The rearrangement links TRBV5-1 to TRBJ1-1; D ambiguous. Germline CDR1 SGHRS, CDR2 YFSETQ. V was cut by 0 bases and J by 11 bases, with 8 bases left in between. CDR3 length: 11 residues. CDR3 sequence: CASSLAGEAFF. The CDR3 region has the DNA TGCGCCAGCAGCTTGGCCGGTGAGGCTTTCTTT.

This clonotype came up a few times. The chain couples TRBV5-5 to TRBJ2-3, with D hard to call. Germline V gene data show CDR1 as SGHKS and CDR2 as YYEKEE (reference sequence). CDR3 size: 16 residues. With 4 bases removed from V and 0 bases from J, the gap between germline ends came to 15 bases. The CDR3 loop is CASSLTPESSTDTQYF. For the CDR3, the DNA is TGTGCCAGCAGCCTTACCCCCGAATCAAGCACAGATACGCAGTATTTT.

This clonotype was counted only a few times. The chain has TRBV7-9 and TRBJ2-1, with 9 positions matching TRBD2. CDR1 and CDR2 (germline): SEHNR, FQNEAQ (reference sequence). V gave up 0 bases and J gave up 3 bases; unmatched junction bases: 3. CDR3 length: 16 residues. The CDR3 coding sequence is TGTGCCAGCAGCTTAGCATCAGCGGGGGGCTACAATGAGCAGTTCTTC. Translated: CASSLASAGGYNEQFF.

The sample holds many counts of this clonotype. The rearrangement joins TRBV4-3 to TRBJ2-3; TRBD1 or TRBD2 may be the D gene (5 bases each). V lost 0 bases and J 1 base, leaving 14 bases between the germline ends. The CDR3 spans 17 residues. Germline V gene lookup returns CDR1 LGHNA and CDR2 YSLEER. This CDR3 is CASSQDGAAARTDTQYF. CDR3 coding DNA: TGCGCCAGCAGCCAAGATGGGGCAGCGGCGCGCACAGATACGCAGTATTTT.

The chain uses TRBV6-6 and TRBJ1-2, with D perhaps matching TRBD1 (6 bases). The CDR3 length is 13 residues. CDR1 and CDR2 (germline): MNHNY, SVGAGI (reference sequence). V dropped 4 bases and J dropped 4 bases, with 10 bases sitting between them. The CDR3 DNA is TGTGCCAGCAGTTCCGGGACAAGCTATGGCTACACCTTC. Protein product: CASSSGTSYGYTF.

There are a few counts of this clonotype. The CDR3 bases are TGTGCCAGCAGTTTTGGGGGGCAGGGGACTGGACTAGCGGGTACGCAGTATTTT. Protein: CASSFGGQGTGLAGTQYF. This chain joins TRBV27 and TRBJ2-3; 11 bases map to TRBD2. Per germline, CDR1 MNHEY and CDR2 SMNVEV (reference sequence). This CDR3 comprises 18 residues. Unmatched junction bases numbered 16, after V lost 3 bases and J lost 8 bases.

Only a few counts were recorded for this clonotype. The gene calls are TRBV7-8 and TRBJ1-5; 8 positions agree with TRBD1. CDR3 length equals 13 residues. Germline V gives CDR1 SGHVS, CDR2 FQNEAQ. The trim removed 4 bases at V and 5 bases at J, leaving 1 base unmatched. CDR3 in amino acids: CASSSDRDQPQHF. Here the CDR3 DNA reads TGTGCCAGCAGCTCGGACAGGGATCAGCCCCAGCATTTT.

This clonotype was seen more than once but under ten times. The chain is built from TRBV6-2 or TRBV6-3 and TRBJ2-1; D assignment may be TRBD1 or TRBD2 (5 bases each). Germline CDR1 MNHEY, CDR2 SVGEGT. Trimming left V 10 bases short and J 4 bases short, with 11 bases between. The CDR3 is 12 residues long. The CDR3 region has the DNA TGTGCCACTAGGTGGGGGTACAATGAGCAGTTCTTC. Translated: CATRWGYNEQFF.

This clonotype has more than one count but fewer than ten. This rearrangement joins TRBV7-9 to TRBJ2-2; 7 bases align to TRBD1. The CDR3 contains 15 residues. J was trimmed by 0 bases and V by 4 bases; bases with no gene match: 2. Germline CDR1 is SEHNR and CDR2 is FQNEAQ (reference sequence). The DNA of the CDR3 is TGTGCCAGCAGCTCTCAGGGGGCGAACACCGGGGAGCTGTTTTTT. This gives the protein CASSSQGANTGELFF. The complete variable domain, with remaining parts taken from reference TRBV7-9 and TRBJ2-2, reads DTGVSQNPRHKITKRGQNVTFRCDPISEHNRLYWYRQTLGQGPEFLTYFQNEAQLEKSRLLSDRFSAERPKGSFSTLEIQRTEQGDSAMYLCASSSQGANTGELFFGEGSRLTVL.

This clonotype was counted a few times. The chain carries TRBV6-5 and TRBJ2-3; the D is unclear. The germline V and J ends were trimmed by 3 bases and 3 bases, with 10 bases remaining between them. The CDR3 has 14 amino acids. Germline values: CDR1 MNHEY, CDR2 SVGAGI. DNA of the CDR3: TGTGCCAGCAGTTATTGGGGTGAGACAGATACGCAGTATTTT. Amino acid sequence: CASSYWGETDTQYF.

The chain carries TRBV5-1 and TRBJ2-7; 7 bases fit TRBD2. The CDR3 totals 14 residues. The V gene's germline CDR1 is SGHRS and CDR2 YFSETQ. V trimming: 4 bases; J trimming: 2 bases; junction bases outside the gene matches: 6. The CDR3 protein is CASSRTGLPYEQYF. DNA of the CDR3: TGCGCCAGCAGCCGGACGGGACTACCCTACGAGCAGTACTTC. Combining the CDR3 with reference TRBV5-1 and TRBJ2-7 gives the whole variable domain KAGVTQTPRYLIKTRGQQVTLSCSPISGHRSVSWYQQTPGQGLQFLFEYFSETQRNKGNFPGRFSGRQFSNSRSEMNVSTLELGDSALYLCASSRTGLPYEQYFGPGTRLTVT.

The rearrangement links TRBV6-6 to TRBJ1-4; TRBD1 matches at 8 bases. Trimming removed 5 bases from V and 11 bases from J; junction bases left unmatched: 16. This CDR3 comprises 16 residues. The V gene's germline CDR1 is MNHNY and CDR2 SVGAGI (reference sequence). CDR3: CASSPNRGTGRFKLFF. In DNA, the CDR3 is TGTGCCAGCAGTCCTAACCGCGGGACAGGACGATTTAAACTGTTTTTT.

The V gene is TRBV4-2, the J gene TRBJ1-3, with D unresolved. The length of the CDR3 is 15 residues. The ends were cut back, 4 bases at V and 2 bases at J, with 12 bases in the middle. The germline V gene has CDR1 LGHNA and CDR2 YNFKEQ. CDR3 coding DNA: TGTGCCAGCAGCCCGGCTCGTTGGGCTGGAAACACCATATATTTT. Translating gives CASSPARWAGNTIYF.

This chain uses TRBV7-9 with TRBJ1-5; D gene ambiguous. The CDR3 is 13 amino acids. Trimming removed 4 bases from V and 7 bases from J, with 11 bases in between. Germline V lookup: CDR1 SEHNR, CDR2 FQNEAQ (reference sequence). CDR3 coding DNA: TGTGCCAGCAGCTCTTCCCAATGGCAGCCCCAGCATTTT. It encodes CASSSSQWQPQHF.

CDR3 amino acids: CAGSVGETQYF. CDR3 in DNA: TGTGCCGGAAGCGTAGGAGAGACCCAGTACTTC. V is TRBV6-2 or TRBV6-3 and J is TRBJ2-5; D is undetermined. V gave up 11 bases and J gave up 4 bases, with 11 bases separating them. The CDR3 spans 11 residues. Per the germline V gene, CDR1 is MNHEY and CDR2 is SVGEGT.

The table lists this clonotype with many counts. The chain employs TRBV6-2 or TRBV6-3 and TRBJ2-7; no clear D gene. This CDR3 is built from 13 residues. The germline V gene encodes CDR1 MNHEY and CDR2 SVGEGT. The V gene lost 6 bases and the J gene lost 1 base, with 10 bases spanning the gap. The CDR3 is CASRRHVSYEQYF. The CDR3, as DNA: TGTGCCAGCAGGCGACACGTTTCCTACGAGCAGTACTTC.

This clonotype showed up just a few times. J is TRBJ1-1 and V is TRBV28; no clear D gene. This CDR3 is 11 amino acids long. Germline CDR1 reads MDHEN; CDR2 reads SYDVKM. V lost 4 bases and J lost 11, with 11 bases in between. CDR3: CASSYSMWAFF. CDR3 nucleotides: TGTGCCAGCAGTTATAGCATGTGGGCTTTCTTT.

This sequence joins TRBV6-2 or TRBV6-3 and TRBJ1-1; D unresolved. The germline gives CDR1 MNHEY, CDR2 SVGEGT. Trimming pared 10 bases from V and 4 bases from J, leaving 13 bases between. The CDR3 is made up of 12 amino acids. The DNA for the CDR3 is TGTGCCATCAAGGGTTTAGGCACTGAAGCTTTCTTT. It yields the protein CAIKGLGTEAFF.

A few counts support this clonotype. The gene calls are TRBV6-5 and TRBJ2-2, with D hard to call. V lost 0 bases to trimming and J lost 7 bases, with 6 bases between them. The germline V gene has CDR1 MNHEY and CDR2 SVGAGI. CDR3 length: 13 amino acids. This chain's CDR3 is CASSYSTVGELFF. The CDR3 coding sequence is TGTGCCAGCAGTTACTCGACGGTCGGGGAGCTGTTTTTT.

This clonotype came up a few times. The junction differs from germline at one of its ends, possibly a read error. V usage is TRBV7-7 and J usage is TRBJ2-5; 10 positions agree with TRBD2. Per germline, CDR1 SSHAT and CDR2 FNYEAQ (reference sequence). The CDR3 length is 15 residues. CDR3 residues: CASSLLAGSEETQYF. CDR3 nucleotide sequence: TGTGCTAGCAGCTTACTAGCGGGGTCTGAAGAGACCCAGTACTTC.

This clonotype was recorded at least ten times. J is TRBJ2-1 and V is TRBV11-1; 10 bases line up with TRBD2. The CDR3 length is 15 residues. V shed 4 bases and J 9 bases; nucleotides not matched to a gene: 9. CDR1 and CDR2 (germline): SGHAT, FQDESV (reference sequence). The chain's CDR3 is CASSSPRLAGSEQFF. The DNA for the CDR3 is TGTGCCAGCAGCTCCCCCCGACTAGCGGGTAGTGAGCAGTTCTTC.

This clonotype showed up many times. CDR3 bases: TGTGCCAGCAGCTCCGACCGGGACTTCTACGAGCAGTACGTC. Protein: CASSSDRDFYEQYV. This chain uses TRBV7-2 with TRBJ2-7, with D possibly matching TRBD2 (6 bases). CDR1 and CDR2 from the germline V gene are SGHTA and FQGNSA. The CDR3 spans 14 residues. V lost 4 bases to trimming and J lost 3 bases, with 13 bases between them.

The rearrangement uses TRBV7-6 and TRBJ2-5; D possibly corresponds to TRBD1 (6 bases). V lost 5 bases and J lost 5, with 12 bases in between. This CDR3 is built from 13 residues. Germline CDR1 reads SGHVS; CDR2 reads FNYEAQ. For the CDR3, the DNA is TGTGCCAGCAGCCCAACAGGGCCGGAGACCCAGTACTTC. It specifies CASSPTGPETQYF.

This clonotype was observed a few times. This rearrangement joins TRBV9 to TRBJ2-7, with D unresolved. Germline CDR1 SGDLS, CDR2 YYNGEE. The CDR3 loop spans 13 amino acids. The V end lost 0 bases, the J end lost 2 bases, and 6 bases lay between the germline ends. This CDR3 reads CASSVGAAYEQYF. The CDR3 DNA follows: TGTGCCAGCAGCGTAGGAGCCGCCTACGAGCAGTACTTC. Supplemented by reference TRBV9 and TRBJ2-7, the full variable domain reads DSGVTQTPKHLITATGQRVTLRCSPRSGDLSVYWYQQSLDQGLQFLIQYYNGEERAKGNILERFSAQQFPDLHSELNLSSLELGDSALYFCASSVGAAYEQYFGPGTRLTVT.

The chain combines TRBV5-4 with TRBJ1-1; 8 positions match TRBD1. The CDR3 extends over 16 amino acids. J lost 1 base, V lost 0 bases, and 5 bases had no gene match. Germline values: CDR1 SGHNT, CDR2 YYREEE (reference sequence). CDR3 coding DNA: TGTGCCAGCAGCTTGGAAACAGGGGGATGGAACACTGAAGCTTTCTTT. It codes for CASSLETGGWNTEAFF.

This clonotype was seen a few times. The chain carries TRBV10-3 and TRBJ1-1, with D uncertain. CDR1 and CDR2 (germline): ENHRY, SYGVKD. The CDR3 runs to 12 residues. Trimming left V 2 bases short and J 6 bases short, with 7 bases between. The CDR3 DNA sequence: TGTGCCATCAGTGAGGTCCCGCCTGAAGCTTTCTTT. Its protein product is CAISEVPPEAFF.

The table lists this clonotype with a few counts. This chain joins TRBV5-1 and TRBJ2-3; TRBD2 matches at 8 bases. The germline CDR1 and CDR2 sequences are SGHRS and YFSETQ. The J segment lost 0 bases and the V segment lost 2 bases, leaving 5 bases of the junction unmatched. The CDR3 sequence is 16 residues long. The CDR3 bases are TGCGCCAGCAGCTTTCAGCGGGGGACTAGCACAGATACGCAGTATTTT. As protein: CASSFQRGTSTDTQYF. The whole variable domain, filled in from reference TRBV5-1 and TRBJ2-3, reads KAGVTQTPRYLIKTRGQQVTLSCSPISGHRSVSWYQQTPGQGLQFLFEYFSETQRNKGNFPGRFSGRQFSNSRSEMNVSTLELGDSALYLCASSFQRGTSTDTQYFGPGTRLTVL.